The clone carrying this T cell receptor (beta chain) has just a few counts. The antigen remains unidentified. The sample comes from a study of shared clonotypes between healthy human individuals. Study-wide results and caveats: With four donors compared, around 5% of naive CD4 clonotypes were shared.

Naive-designated CD8 cells lacked CD45RO, were positively enriched for CCR7, and omitted terminally differentiated effector memory CD45RA+ cells. Trimming took 10 bases from V and 8 from J; bases not matched to a gene: 14. Germline CDR1 is LNHDA and CDR2 is SQIVND (reference sequence). The CDR3 has 15 amino acids. This table comes from immunoSEQ multiplex PCR, and its TCRdb copy is limited to in-frame clones, with some not included. This table has 630,000 or so clones, more than 95% appearing once. The clonotype comes from a man aged 25-45 years in good health. Sequencing was carried out using naive CD8+ T cells sorted from blood. The chain links TRBV19 to TRBJ2-1, with 10 bases matching TRBD1. CDR3 amino acids: CATLGLGTGVDEQFF. The CDR3 coding sequence is TGTGCCACCCTTGGCCTAGGGACAGGGGTGGATGAGCAGTTCTTC.